The 9 T cell receptor beta chains reported below all come from one sample, sequenced in a study of blood T cells in healthy people across ages. The use of a sample-barcoded 5' primer and a J-beta primer mix characterized a second PCR of roughly 6 to 11 cycles. TCRdb independently ran MiXCR on the 5' RACE reads; one entry per CDR3 protein. The table has around 780,000 distinct CDR3 sequences, roughly 25% seen once. These data also formed part of another study, on T cells of mothers and their children.

Sample: blood. The origin of the receptors is a boy younger than 18 in good health.

The genes are TRBV7-2 and TRBJ2-1; the D gene is possibly TRBD1 (7 bases). The length of the CDR3 is 12 residues. Trimming left V 5 bases short and J 10 bases short, with 12 bases between. The germline V gene has CDR1 SGHTA and CDR2 FQGNSA. The CDR3 coding sequence is TGTGCCAGCAGCACCCAGGGGGGCGAGCAGTTCTTC. It encodes CASSTQGGEQFF.

The chain combines TRBV4-1 with TRBJ1-2; no firm D call. The CDR3 length is 13 residues. Germline V lookup: CDR1 MGHRA, CDR2 YSYEKL. V gave up 4 bases and J gave up 6 bases, with 12 bases separating them. CDR3 in amino acids: CASSPSNLHGYTF. In DNA form, the CDR3 reads TGCGCCAGCAGCCCCTCTAACCTCCATGGCTACACCTTC.

This clonotype turned up a few times. The genes are TRBV27 and TRBJ1-5; D is uncertain. This CDR3 has 14 amino acids. V was trimmed by 1 base and J by 6 bases, leaving 10 bases between them. From germline, CDR1 is MNHEY and CDR2 SMNVEV (reference sequence). CDR3: CASSLYGVGQPQHF. The CDR3 DNA reads TGTGCCAGCAGTTTATACGGTGTGGGTCAGCCCCAGCATTTT.

A single count supports this clonotype. CDR3 protein: CASSETGLSPYEQYF. CDR3 DNA sequence: TGTGCCAGCAGTGAGACAGGGCTATCGCCCTACGAGCAGTACTTC. This chain joins TRBV28 and TRBJ2-7, with 7 positions matching TRBD1. This CDR3 has 15 amino acids. Losses at the gene ends were 5 bases for V and 2 bases for J; bases not matched to a gene: 9. Per the germline V gene, CDR1 is MDHEN and CDR2 is SYDVKM.

This chain links TRBV7-9 with TRBJ1-1; the D is unclear. The CDR3 contains 14 residues. The germline V gene has CDR1 SEHNR and CDR2 FQNEAQ (reference sequence). Trimming removed 7 bases at V and 3 bases at J, with 15 bases between. The CDR3 DNA reads as TGTGCCAGCACCCATATGGGAAATCACACTGAAGCTTTCTTT. It specifies CASTHMGNHTEAFF.

The rearrangement joins TRBV29-1 to TRBJ2-5; D may be TRBD2 (6 bases). The CDR3 contains 13 residues. Per germline, CDR1 SQVTM and CDR2 ANQGSEA. The V end lost 5 bases, the J end lost 4 bases, and 14 bases lay between the germline ends. The CDR3 sequence: CSVPGGNGETQYF. For the CDR3, the DNA is TGCAGCGTTCCCGGGGGTAACGGAGAGACCCAGTACTTC.

The chain couples TRBV20-1 to TRBJ1-4; possibly TRBD1 for D (6 bases). Germline CDR1 DFQATT, CDR2 SNEGSKA (reference sequence). Trimming took 5 bases from V and 2 from J, leaving 12 bases between them. The CDR3 is made up of 14 amino acids. The CDR3 DNA reads TGCAGTGCTGGGGGGGGGGCGACTAATGAAAAACTGTTTTTT. Translated: CSAGGGATNEKLFF.

This chain joins TRBV19 and TRBJ2-5; D remains ambiguous. The V end was cut by 5 bases, the J end by 1 base, with 11 bases between. Germline CDR1 LNHDA, CDR2 SQIVND (reference sequence). This CDR3 spans 14 amino acids. The CDR3: CASSPTISQETQYF. The CDR3 DNA follows: TGTGCCAGTAGTCCAACTATTTCCCAAGAGACCCAGTACTTC.

V usage is TRBV6-2 or TRBV6-3 and J usage is TRBJ1-5; D is perhaps TRBD1 (5 bases). Trimming removed 7 bases from V and 2 bases from J, with 12 bases in between. Germline V CDR1 and CDR2: MNHEY, SVGEGT. The CDR3 sequence is 14 residues long. The CDR3 region is CASKGMQRNQPQHF. CDR3 sequence (DNA): TGTGCCAGCAAGGGGATGCAGCGCAATCAGCCCCAGCATTTT.